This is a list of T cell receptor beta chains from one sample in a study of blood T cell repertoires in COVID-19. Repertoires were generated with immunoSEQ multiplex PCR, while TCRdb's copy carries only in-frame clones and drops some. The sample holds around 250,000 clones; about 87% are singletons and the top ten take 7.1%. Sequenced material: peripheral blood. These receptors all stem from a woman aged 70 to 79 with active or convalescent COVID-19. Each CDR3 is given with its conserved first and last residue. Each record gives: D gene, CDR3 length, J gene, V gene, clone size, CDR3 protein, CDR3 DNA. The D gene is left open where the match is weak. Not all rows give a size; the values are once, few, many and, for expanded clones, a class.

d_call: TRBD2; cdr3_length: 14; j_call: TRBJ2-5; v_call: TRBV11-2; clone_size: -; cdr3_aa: CASSSSGAQETQYF; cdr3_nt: TGTGCCAGCAGTTCTAGCGGGGCACAAGAGACCCAGTACTTC
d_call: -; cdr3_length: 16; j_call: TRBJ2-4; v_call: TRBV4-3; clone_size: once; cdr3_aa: CASSQDWGVAKDIQYF; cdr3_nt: TGCGCCAGCAGCCAAGATTGGGGGGTAGCCAAGGACATTCAGTACTTC
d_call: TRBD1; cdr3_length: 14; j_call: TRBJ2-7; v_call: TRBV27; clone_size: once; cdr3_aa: CASNLGTGGGEQYF; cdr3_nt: TGTGCCAGCAATCTTGGGACAGGGGGTGGGGAGCAGTACTTC
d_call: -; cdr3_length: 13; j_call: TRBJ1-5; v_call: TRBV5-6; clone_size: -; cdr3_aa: CASSLGVSQPQHF; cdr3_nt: TGTGCCAGCAGCTTAGGAGTCAGCCAGCCCCAGCATTTT
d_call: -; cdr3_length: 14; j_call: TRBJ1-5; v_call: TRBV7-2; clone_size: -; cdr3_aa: CASSSAGFNQPQHF; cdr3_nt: TGTGCCAGCAGCTCCGCGGGATTCAATCAGCCCCAGCATTTT
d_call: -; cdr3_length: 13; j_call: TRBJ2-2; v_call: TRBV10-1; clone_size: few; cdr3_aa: CASSGGNTGELFF; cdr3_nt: TGCGCCAGCAGTGGAGGAAACACCGGGGAGCTGTTTTTT
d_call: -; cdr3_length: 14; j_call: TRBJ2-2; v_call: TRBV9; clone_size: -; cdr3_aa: CASSVGAATGELFF; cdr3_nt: TGTGCCAGCAGCGTGGGAGCTGCTACCGGGGAGCTGTTTTTT
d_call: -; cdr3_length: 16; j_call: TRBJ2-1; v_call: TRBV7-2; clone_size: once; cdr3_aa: CASSFSPRGRYNEQFF; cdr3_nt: TGTGCCAGCAGCTTTTCCCCGCGGGGGCGCTACAATGAGCAGTTCTTC
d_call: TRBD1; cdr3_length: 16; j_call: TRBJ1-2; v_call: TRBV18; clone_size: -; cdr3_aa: CASSPYGPGGVYGYTF; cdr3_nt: TGTGCCAGCTCACCGTATGGGCCAGGGGGCGTCTATGGCTACACCTTC
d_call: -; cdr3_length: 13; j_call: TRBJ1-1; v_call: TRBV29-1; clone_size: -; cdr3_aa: CSAGEGLNTEAFF; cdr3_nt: TGCAGCGCCGGGGAAGGGCTGAACACTGAAGCTTTCTTT
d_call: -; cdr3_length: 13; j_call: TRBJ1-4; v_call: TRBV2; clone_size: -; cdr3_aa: CASTGQVGEKLFF; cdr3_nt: TGTGCCAGCACAGGGCAGGTCGGAGAAAAACTGTTTTTT
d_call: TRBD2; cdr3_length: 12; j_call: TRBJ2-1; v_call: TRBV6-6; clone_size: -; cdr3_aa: CASAKGRDEQFF; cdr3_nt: TGTGCCAGCGCTAAAGGGAGGGATGAGCAGTTCTTC
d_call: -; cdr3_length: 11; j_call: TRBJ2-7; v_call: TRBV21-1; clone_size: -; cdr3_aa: CATSGTHKQYF; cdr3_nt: TGTGCCACCTCGGGGACACACAAGCAGTACTTC
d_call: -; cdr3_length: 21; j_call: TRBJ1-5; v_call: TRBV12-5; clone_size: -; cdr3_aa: CASGLVPSVGTLRFGNQPQHF; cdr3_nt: TGTGCTAGTGGTTTGGTACCTTCTGTCGGGACATTGAGGTTTGGCAATCAGCCCCAGCATTTT
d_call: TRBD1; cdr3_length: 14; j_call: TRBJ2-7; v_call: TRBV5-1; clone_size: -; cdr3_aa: CASSSDRASYEQYF; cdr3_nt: TGCGCCAGCAGCTCGGACAGGGCCTCCTACGAGCAGTACTTC
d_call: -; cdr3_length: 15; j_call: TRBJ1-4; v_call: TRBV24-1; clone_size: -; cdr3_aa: CATSSPGALGEKLFF; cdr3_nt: TGTGCCACCAGTAGCCCAGGGGCCTTGGGTGAAAAACTGTTTTTT
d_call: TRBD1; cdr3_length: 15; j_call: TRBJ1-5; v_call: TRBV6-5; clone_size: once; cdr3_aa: CASSRSGQANQPQHF; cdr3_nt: TGTGCCAGCAGCCGCTCGGGACAGGCGAATCAGCCCCAGCATTTT
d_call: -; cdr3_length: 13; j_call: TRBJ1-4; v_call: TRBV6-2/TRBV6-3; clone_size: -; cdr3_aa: CASSLRGARELFF; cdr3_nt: TGTGCCAGCAGTCTCCGTGGGGCGAGAGAACTGTTTTTT
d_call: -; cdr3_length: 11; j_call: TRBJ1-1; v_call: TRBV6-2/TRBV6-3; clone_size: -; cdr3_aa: CASSSGNEAFF; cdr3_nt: TGTGCCAGCAGTTCGGGGAATGAAGCTTTCTTT
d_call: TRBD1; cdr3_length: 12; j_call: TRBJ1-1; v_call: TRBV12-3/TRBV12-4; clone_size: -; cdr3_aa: CASSPTGGEAFF; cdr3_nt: TGTGCCAGCAGCCCGACAGGGGGAGAAGCTTTCTTT
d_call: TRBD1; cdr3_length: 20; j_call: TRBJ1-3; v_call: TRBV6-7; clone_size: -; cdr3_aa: CASSYNRDSTIKKSGNTIYF; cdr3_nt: TGTGCCAGCAGTTACAATCGGGACAGCACAATTAAGAAATCTGGAAACACCATATATTTT
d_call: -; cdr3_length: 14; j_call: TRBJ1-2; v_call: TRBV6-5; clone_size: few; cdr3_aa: CASSYSPGNYGYTF; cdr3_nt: TGTGCCAGCAGTTACTCGCCAGGGAACTATGGCTACACCTTC
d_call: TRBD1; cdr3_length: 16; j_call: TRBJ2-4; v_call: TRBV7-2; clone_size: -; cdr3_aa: CASSLVDRGGKNIQYF; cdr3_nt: TGTGCCAGCAGCTTAGTGGACAGGGGGGGCAAAAACATTCAGTACTTC
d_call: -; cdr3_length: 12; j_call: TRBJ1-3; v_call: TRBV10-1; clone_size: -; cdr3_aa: CASGDFGNTIYF; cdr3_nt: TGCGCCAGCGGGGACTTCGGAAACACCATATATTTT
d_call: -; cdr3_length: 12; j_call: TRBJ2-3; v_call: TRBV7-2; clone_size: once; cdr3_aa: CASSGQTDTQYF; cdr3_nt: TGTGCCAGCAGCGGTCAGACAGATACGCAGTATTTT
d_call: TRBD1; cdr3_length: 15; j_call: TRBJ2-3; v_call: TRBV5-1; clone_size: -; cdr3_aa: CASSLGQGRTDTQYF; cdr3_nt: TGCGCCAGCAGCTTGGGACAGGGGCGCACAGATACGCAGTATTTT
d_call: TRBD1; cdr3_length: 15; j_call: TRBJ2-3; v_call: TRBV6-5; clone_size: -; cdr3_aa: CASYKRDRNTDTQYF; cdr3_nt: TGTGCCTCCTATAAAAGGGACAGGAATACAGATACGCAGTATTTT
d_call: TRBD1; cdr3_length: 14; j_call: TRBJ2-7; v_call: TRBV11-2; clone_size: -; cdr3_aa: CASSSVGTAYEQYF; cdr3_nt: TGTGCCAGCAGCTCGGTCGGGACAGCCTACGAGCAGTACTTC
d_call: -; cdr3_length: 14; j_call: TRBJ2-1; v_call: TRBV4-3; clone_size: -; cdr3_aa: CASSQDFRGREQFF; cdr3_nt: TGCGCCAGCAGCCAAGATTTCCGCGGGCGTGAGCAGTTCTTC
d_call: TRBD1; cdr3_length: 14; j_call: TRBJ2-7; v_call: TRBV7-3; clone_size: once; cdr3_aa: CASSVTGTGGEQYF; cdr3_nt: TGTGCCAGCAGCGTCACCGGGACAGGGGGCGAGCAGTACTTC
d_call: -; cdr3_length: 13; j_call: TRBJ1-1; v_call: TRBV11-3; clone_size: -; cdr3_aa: CASSTHPNTEAFF; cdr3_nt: TGTGCCAGCAGCACACACCCGAACACTGAAGCTTTCTTT
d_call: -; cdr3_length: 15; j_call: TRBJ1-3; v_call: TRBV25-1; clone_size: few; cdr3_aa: CASSESGISGNTIYF; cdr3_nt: TGTGCCAGCAGTGAATCAGGGATCTCTGGAAACACCATATATTTT
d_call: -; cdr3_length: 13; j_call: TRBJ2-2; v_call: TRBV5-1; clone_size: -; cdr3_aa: CASSLSNPGELFF; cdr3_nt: TGCGCCAGCAGCTTATCCAATCCCGGGGAGCTGTTTTTT
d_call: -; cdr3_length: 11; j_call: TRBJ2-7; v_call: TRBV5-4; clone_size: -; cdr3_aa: CASSLGDSSYF; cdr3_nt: TGTGCCAGCAGCTTGGGGGACTCTTCGTACTTC
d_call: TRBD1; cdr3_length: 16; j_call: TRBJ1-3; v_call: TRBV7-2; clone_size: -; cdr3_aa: CASSPGQGGNGNTIYF; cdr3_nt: TGTGCCAGCAGCCCAGGACAGGGGGGCAATGGAAACACCATATATTTT